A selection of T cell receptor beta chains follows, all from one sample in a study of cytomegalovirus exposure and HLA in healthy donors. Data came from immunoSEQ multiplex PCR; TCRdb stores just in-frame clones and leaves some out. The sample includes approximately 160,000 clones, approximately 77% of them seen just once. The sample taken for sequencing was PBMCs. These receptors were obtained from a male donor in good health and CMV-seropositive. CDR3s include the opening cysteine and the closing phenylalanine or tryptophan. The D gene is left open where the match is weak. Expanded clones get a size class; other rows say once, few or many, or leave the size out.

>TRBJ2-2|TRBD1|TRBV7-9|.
CASSWTGGELFF
TGTGCCAGCAGCTGGACAGGGGGGGAGCTGTTTTTT
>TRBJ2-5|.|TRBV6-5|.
CASNSADIQETQYF
TGTGCCAGCAACTCCGCGGACATCCAAGAGACCCAGTACTTC
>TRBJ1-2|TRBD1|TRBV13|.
CASSSDRARYYGYTF
TGTGCCAGCAGCTCGGACAGGGCCCGATACTATGGCTACACCTTC
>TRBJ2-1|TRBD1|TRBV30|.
CAWGTGDEQFF
TGTGCCTGGGGGACAGGGGACGAGCAGTTCTTC
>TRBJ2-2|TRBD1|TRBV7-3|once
CASSFTGGYTGELFF
TGTGCCAGCAGCTTCACAGGGGGATACACCGGGGAGCTGTTTTTT
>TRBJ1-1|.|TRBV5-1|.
CASSSQVGGLNTEAFF
TGCGCCAGCAGCTCCCAGGTGGGGGGACTGAACACTGAAGCTTTCTTT
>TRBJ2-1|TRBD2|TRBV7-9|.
CASSLGGPSGGYYNEQFF
TGTGCCAGCAGCTTAGGCGGTCCTAGCGGGGGGTACTACAATGAGCAGTTCTTC
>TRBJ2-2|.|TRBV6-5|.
CASSYPKEGGTGELFF
TGTGCCAGCAGTTATCCCAAGGAGGGTGGCACCGGGGAGCTGTTTTTT
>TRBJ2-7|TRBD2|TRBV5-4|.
CASSSLRGGLYEQYF
TGTGCCAGCAGCTCCTTGCGGGGGGGCCTCTACGAGCAGTACTTC
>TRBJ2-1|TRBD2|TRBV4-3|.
CASSQAGLAGSNEQFF
TGCGCCAGCAGCCAGGCAGGACTAGCGGGGAGCAATGAGCAGTTCTTC
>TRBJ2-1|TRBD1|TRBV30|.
CAWSPWTGIDEQFF
TGTGCCTGGAGTCCTTGGACAGGGATAGATGAGCAGTTCTTC
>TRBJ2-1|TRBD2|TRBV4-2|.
CASSQAETSGTEQFF
TGTGCCAGCAGCCAGGCCGAGACTAGCGGCACTGAGCAGTTCTTC
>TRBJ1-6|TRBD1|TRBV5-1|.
CASRRTGSSYNSPLHF
TGCGCCAGCAGGCGGACAGGGAGCTCCTATAATTCACCCCTCCACTTT
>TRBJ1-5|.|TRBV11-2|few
CASSPQNNQPQHF
TGTGCCAGCAGCCCCCAGAACAATCAGCCCCAGCATTTT
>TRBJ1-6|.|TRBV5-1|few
CASSLTGPLGSYNSPLHF
TGCGCCAGCAGCTTGACAGGGCCGCTGGGCTCCTATAATTCACCCCTCCACTTT
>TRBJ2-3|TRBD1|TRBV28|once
CASRTGVNQPQYF
TGTGCCAGTAGGACAGGCGTGAATCAGCCCCAGTATTTT
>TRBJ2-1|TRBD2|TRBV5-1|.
CASSYTSGGGPNEQFF
TGCGCCAGCAGCTACACTAGCGGGGGAGGCCCAAATGAGCAGTTCTTC